This TCR beta chain stems from a study of shared clonotypes between healthy human individuals. Produced via immunoSEQ multiplex PCR; TCRdb's table is partial and in-frame only. The repertoire holds some 2,400,000 clones, with around 95% as singletons. The CDR3 totals 16 residues. V shed 5 bases and J 3 bases; nucleotides not matched to a gene: 7. CDR1 SNHLY and CDR2 FYNNEI come from the germline V gene. This TCR came from a man aged 18-30 years in good health. The sequenced sample consisted of naive CD4+ T cells sorted from blood. Sample subset: CD45RA+ positively selected. The rearrangement joins TRBV2 to TRBJ2-2, with 9 bases that match TRBD1. The CDR3 coding sequence is TGTGCCAGCAGTCCAAGGGACAGGGTTGACACCGGGGAGCTGTTTTTT. Its protein is CASSPRDRVDTGELFF.